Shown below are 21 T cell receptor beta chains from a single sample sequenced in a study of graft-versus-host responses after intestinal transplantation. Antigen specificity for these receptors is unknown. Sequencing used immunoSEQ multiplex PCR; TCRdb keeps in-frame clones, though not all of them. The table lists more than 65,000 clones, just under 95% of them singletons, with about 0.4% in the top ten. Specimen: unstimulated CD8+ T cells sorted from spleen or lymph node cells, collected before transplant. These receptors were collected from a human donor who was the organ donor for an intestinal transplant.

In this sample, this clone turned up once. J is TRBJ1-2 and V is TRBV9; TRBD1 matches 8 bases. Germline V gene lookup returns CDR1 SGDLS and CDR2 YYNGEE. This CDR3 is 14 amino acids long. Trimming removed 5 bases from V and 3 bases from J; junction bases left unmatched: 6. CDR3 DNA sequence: TGTGCCAGCAGGCGGACAGGGTATCACTATGGCTACACCTTC. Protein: CASRRTGYHYGYTF.

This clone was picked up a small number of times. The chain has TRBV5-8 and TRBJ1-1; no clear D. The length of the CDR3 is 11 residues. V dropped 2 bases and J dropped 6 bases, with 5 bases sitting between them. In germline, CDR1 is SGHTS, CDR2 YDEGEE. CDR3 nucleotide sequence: TGTGCCAGCAGCTTCCTCGCTGAAGCTTTCTTT. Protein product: CASSFLAEAFF.

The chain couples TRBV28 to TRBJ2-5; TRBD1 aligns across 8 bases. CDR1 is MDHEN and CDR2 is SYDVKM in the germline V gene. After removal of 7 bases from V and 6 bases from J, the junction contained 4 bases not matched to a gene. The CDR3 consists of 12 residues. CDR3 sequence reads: CASTGQGKTQYF. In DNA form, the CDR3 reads TGTGCCAGCACCGGACAGGGAAAGACCCAGTACTTC.

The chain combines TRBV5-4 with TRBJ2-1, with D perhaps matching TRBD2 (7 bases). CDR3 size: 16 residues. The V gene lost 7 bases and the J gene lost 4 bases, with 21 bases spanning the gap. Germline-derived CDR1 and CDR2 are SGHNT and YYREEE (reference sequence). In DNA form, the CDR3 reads TGTGCCAGCGGCGGGTGGGGGGGGGCCGAGTACAATGAGCAGTTCTTC. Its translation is CASGGWGGAEYNEQFF.

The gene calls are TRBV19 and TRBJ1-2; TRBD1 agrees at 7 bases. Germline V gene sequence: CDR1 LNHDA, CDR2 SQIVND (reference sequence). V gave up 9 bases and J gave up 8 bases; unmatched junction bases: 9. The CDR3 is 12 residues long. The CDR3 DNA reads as TGTGCCAGAATGACAGGGAATGGGGGCTACACCTTC. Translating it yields CARMTGNGGYTF.

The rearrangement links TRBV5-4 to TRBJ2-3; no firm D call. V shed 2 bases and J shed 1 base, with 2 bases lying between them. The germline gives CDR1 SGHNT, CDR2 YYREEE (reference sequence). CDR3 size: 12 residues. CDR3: CASSFGTDTQYF. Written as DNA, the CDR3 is TGTGCCAGCAGCTTCGGCACAGATACGCAGTATTTT.

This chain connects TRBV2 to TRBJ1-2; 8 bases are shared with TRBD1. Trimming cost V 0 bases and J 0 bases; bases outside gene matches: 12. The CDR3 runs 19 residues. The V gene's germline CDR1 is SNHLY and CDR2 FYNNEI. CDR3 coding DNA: TGTGCCAGCAGTGAAGCGCTTCCGGGACAGGCCGCCACTAACTATGGCTACACCTTC. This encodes CASSEALPGQAATNYGYTF.

As DNA, the CDR3 is TGTGCCAGCAGTCTTTATAGCGGGGGGCACAATGAGCAGTTCTTC. Protein product: CASSLYSGGHNEQFF. The genes are TRBV6-5 and TRBJ2-1; 10 nucleotides align to TRBD2. Trimming at V came to 5 bases and at J to 5 bases, leaving 6 bases not matched to a gene. Germline assignment: CDR1 MNHEY and CDR2 SVGAGI. This CDR3 spans 15 amino acids.

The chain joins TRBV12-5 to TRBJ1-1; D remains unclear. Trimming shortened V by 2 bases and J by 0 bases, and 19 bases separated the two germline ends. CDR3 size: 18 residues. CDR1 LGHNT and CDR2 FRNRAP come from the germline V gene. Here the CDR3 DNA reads TGTGCTAGTGGTTTGCCCCCCCCGAGACTTCCCCTGAACACTGAAGCTTTCTTT. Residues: CASGLPPPRLPLNTEAFF.

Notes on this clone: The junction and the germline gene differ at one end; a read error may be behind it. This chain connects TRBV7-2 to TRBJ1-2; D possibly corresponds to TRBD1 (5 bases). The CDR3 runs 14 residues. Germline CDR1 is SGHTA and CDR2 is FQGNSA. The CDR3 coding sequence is TGTGCCAGCAACTTAGCTGCAGGGCCGGGGGACTACACCTTC. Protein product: CASNLAAGPGDYTF.

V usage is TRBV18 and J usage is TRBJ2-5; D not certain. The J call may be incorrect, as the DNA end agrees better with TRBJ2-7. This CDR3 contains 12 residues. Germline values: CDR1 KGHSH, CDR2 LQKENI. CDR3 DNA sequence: TGTGCCAGCTCACCCCCTTCCTACGAGCAGTACTTC. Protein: CASSPPSYEQYF.

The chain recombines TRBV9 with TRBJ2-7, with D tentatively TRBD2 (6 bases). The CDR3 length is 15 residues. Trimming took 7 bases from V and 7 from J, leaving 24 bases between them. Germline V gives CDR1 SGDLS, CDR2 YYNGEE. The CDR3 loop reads CASSPGGDPVWEQYF. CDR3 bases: TGTGCCAGCTCCCCAGGAGGGGACCCGGTGTGGGAGCAGTACTTC.

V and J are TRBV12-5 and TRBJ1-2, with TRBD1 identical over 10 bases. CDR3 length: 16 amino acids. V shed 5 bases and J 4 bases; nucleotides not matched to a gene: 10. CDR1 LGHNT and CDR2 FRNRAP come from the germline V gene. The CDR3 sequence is CASGGRDRGLRYGYTF. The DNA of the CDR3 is TGTGCTAGTGGTGGCCGGGACAGGGGACTCCGCTATGGCTACACCTTC. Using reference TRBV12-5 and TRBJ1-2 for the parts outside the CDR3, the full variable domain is DARVTQTPRHKVTEMGQEVTMRCQPILGHNTVFWYRQTMMQGLELLAYFRNRAPLDDSGMPKDRFSAEMPDATLATLKIQPSEPRDSAVYFCASGGRDRGLRYGYTFGSGTRLTVV.

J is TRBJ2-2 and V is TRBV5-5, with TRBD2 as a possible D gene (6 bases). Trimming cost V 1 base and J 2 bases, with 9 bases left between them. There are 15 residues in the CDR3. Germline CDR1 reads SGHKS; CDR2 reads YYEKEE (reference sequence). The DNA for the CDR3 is TGTGCCAGCAGCTTGACGGGGGTTAACACCGGGGAGCTGTTTTTT. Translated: CASSLTGVNTGELFF. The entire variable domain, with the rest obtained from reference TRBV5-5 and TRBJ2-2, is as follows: DAGVTQSPTHLIKTRGQQVTLRCSPISGHKSVSWYQQVLGQGPQFIFQYYEKEERGRGNFPDRFSARQFPNYSSELNVNALLLGDSALYLCASSLTGVNTGELFFGEGSRLTVL.

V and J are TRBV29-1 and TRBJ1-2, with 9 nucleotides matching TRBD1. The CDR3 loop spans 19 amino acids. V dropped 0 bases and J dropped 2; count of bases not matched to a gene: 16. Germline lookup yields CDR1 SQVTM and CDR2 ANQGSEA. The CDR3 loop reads CSVEDRPGPRDRVNYGYTF. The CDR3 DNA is TGCAGCGTTGAAGATCGCCCCGGACCGCGGGACAGGGTCAACTATGGCTACACCTTC.

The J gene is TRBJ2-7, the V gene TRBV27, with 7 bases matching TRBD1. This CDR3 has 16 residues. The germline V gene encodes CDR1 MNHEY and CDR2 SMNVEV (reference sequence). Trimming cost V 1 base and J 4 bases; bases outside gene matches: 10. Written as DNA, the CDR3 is TGTGCCAGCAGTTTATATAACCCGGGACAGAGATACGAGCAGTACTTC. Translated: CASSLYNPGQRYEQYF.

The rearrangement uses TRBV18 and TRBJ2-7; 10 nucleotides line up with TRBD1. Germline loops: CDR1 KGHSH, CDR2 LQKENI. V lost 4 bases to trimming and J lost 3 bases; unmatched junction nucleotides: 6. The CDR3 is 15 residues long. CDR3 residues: CASSLWDRGSYEQYF. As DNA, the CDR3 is TGTGCCAGCTCACTATGGGACAGGGGAAGCTACGAGCAGTACTTC.

In DNA form, the CDR3 reads TGTGCCAGCAGCTTGGCGGGGGGTTTCTACGAGCAGTACTTC. The encoded protein is CASSLAGGFYEQYF. This chain uses TRBV5-6 with TRBJ2-7; TRBD2 agrees at 7 bases. After removal of 0 bases from V and 3 bases from J, the junction contained 3 bases not matched to a gene. The CDR3 contains 14 residues. CDR1 and CDR2 from the germline V gene are SGHDT and YYEEEE.

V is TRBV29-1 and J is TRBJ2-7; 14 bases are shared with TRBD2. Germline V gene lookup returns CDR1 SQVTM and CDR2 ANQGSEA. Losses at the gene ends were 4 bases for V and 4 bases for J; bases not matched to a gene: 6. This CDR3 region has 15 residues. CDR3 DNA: TGCAGCGTTGGCGCAGGGACTAGCGGGGGTTACGAGCAGTACTTC. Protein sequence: CSVGAGTSGGYEQYF.

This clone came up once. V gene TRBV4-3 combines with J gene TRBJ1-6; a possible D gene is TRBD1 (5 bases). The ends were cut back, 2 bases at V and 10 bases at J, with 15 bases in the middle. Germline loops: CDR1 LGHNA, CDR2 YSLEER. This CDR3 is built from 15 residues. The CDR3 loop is CASSQLRGSSSPLHF. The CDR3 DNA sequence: TGCGCCAGCAGCCAACTCCGGGGGTCTAGCTCACCCCTCCACTTT.

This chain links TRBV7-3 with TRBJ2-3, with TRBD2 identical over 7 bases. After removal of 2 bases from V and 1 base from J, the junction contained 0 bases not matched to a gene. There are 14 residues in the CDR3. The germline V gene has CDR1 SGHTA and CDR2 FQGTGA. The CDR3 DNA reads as TGTGCCAGCAGCTTAGCGGGGGGCACAGATACGCAGTATTTT. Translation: CASSLAGGTDTQYF.